This T cell receptor (beta chain) appears in the sequencing data of a study of blood T cell repertoires in COVID-19. The CDR3 sequence is 12 residues long. Germline lookup yields CDR1 MNHNY and CDR2 SVGAGI (reference sequence). Assay used: immunoSEQ multiplex PCR; TCRdb lists only in-frame clones, some missing. The top ten clones hold about 3.3% of a sample with 200,000 to 250,000 clones, 82% of them seen once. Remarks on this clone: At one end the junction does not follow the germline gene, possibly because of a read error.

The specimen was PBMCs or T cells enriched from blood (not recorded which). V is TRBV6-6 and J is TRBJ1-1; D remains ambiguous. The TCR originated in an older woman who had recovered from COVID-19. DNA for the CDR3: TGTGCTAGCAGTTTGGGCGACACTGAAGCTTTCTTT. Translated, it gives CASSLGDTEAFF.